This TCR beta chain was retrieved from a study of cytomegalovirus exposure and HLA in healthy donors. Comments on this clone: No antigen is known for it.

It was with 60 Vbeta and 13 Jbeta primers that the PCR ran. Repertoires were generated with immunoSEQ multiplex PCR, while TCRdb's copy carries only in-frame clones and drops some. The data show 180,000 or so clones, around 62% seen once. General study findings and limits: Reported performance of the classifier showed diagnosis of cytomegalovirus status with high specificity and sensitivity.

The CDR3 has 14 residues. From germline, CDR1 is LNHDA and CDR2 SQIVND (reference sequence). J was trimmed by 4 bases and V by 7 bases; bases with no gene match: 6. The genes are TRBV19 and TRBJ2-1; TRBD1 aligns across 8 bases. This TCR derives from a man aged 35-49 years in good health and CMV-seronegative. Sequencing used PBMCs. The CDR3 reads CASKGGQGYNEQFF. CDR3 sequence (DNA): TGTGCCAGTAAAGGTGGACAGGGATACAATGAGCAGTTCTTC.